A single T cell receptor (beta chain) is shown here with its context. Only one count was recorded for this clone. The specificity of this receptor is unknown. Nothing much larger sits one base from this clone, and base qualities are not available. Whole blood was collected in K2EDTA tubes by collaborating institutions according to the institutions' own protocols. Collaborator samples were shipped for TCRbeta analysis as frozen whole blood, isolated PBMCs, or DNA extracted from either sample type. The entry originates in a study of blood T cell repertoires in COVID-19 (dated by TCRdb to the early 2020s). In terms of the full investigation: Samples from collaborators originated in the United States, Italy and Spain and spanned both the acute and convalescent phases of COVID-19. The prospective study material was composed of cDNA or gDNA derived from T cells, B-cell-depleted T cells, or PBMCs. Subjects who had been exposed to COVID-19, were actively infected with it, or had recovered from it provided the deeply sampled blood TCRbeta repertoires that made up the dataset. The repertoires were released in a freely available public database meant as a resource for research on the immune response to SARS-CoV-2. Samples came from the ongoing ImmuneRACE study (first 160 participants) plus 1,254 subjects from 6 global collaborators. Nearly every sample came with metadata listing a de-identified subject ID, COVID-19 status, age in years and sex. Where available, HLA class I and class II types were taken from metadata supplied by the sample provider and were not determined by assay-based typing. Points the paper makes about the study in general: The amount of clinical and demographic metadata varied by source and participant and was provided uncurated.

Looking up the germline V gene yields CDR1 MNHEY and CDR2 SVGAGI. Taken from cysteine to phenylalanine, the CDR3 has 14 residues. CDR3 DNA only is kept here, 42 bases in frame from base 1. Cut back by 4 bases and 1 base, the V and J ends lie 10 bases apart. TCRbeta CDR3 regions were amplified from genomic DNA using the immunoSEQ Assay, a bias-controlled multiplex PCR. Processing in the source paper ran as follows. The number of nucleated cells in each sample was estimated from the amplification of reference gene primers within the assay. To quantify the absolute abundance of each unique TCRbeta CDR3 rearrangement, sequence reads were collapsed and filtered. Productive Simpson clonality was computed per sample as the square root of Simpson's diversity index over productive rearrangements. Entries here come from immuneACCESS through TCRdb and include only in-frame sequences with V and J called. Some clones fail to appear in such tables; in the studies checked, an unresolved V gene covers under half of the shortfall, and the cause of the remainder is unknown. Clone size and the V and J calls come from that table; the DNA yielded D and trimming. This sample lists fewer than 90,000 clones; 84% were detected once. The biggest ten clones account for over 35% of the sample.

The sequence links TRBV6-5 to TRBJ1-1; no D gene is confidently identified. The sequenced sample consisted of peripheral blood. The TCR comes from a man aged 65 to 79 with acute or convalescent COVID-19. The CDR3 protein sequence reads: CASSSAGTNTEAFF. The DNA is TGTGCCAGCAGTTCGGCGGGCACGAACACTGAAGCTTTCTTT.